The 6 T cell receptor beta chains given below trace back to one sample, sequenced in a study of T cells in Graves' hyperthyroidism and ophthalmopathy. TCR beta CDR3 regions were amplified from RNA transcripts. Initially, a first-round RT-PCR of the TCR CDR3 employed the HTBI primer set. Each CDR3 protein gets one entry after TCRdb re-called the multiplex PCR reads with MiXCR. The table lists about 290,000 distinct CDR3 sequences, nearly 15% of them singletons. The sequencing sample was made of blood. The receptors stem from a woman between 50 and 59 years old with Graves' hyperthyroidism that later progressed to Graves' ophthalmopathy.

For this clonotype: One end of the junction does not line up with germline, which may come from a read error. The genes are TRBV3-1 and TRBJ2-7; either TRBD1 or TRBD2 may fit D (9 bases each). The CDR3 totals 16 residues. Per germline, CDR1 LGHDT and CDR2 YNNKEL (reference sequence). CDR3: CASGQAGGQGPYEQYF. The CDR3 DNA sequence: TGTGCCAGCGGCCAAGCGGGGGGACAGGGCCCCTACGAGCAGTACTTC.

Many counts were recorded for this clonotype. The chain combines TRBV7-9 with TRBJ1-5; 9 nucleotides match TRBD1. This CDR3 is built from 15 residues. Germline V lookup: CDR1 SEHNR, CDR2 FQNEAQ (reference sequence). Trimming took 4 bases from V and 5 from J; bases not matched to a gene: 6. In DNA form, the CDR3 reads TGTGCCAGCAGCTCAACAGGGGGCGAGGATCAGCCCCAGCATTTT. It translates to CASSSTGGEDQPQHF.

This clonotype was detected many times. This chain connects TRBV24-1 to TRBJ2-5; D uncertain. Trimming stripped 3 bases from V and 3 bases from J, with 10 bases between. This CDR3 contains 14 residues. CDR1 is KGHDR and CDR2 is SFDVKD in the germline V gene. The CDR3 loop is CATSDADVKETQYF. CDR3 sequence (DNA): TGTGCCACCAGTGATGCAGATGTGAAAGAGACCCAGTACTTC.

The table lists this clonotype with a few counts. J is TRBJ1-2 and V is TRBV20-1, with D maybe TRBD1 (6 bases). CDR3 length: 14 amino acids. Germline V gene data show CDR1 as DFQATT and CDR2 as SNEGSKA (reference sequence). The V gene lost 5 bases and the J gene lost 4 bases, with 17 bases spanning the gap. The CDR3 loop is CSAEDRERSYGYTF. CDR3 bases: TGCAGTGCTGAGGACAGAGAGAGAAGCTATGGCTACACCTTC.

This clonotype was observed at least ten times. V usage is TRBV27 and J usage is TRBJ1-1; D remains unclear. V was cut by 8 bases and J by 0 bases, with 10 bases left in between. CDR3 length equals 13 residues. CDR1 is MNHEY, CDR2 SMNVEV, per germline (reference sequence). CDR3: CASGRNMNTEAFF. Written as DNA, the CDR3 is TGTGCCAGCGGTAGGAACATGAACACTGAAGCTTTCTTT.

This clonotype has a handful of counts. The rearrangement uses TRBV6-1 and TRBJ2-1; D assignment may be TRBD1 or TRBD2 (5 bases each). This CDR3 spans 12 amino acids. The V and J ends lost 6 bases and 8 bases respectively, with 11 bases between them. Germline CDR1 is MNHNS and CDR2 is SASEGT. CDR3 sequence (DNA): TGTGCCAGCAGCGGGGACGGGGATGAGCAGTTCTTC. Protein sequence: CASSGDGDEQFF.